There are many counts of the clone carrying this TCR beta chain. TCRdb analysed the 5' RACE reads with MiXCR anew, one entry per CDR3 protein. This table holds approximately 590,000 distinct CDR3 sequences, roughly 9.5% found once. The sample is drawn from a study of identical twins. Germline CDR1 and CDR2: MNHEY and SVGEGT. The length of the CDR3 is 16 residues. With 6 bases removed from V and 2 bases from J, the gap between germline ends came to 18 bases. These records were also assigned to another study, of yellow fever vaccine responses in identical twins.

Sequencing was done on a sample of PBMCs. The chain carries TRBV6-2 or TRBV6-3 and TRBJ2-3, with a weak D call TRBD1 (6 bases). This clonotype originated in a woman under 30 in good health. CDR3 residues: CASSPTDRYLTDTQYF. Written as DNA, the CDR3 is TGTGCCAGCAGCCCCACGGACAGATACCTCACAGATACGCAGTATTTT.